This T cell receptor (beta chain) was identified during a study of hypomethylating agent response in myelodysplastic syndrome. Comment on this clone: The antigen is unknown.

Study-level results: After treatment, novel clonotypes emerged more in responders, contracted ones more in non-responders.

Assay: immunoSEQ multiplex PCR; the TCRdb copy retains only in-frame clones and omits some. The data contain several thousand clones, about 90% of them singletons. Germline V gene sequence: CDR1 MNHEY, CDR2 SMNVEV (reference sequence). V was clipped by 5 bases and J by 8 bases; unmatched bases: 6. The CDR3 is 14 amino acids. The sample here was bone marrow, taken before or after starting hypomethylating agent treatment for myelodysplastic syndrome (not recorded which). The clonotype was recovered from a human donor with myelodysplastic syndrome. This chain joins TRBV27 and TRBJ1-6; 7 positions match TRBD1. This CDR3 reads CASSPDRVDSPLHF. The CDR3 DNA is TGTGCCAGCAGTCCTGACAGGGTGGATTCACCCCTCCACTTT.